This is a list of T cell receptor beta chains from one sample in a study of T cell clonotyping in hematopoietic cell transplantation. Data came from immunoSEQ multiplex PCR; TCRdb stores just in-frame clones and leaves some out. The sample includes 17,000 or so clones, about nine tenths of them seen just once. What was sequenced was peripheral blood mononuclear cells. These receptors came from a man between 45 and 60 years old in good health. Some clones in this sample may be carry-over from other donors' samples. Both conserved end residues are part of each CDR3. Fields, in order: V gene, D gene, clone size, J gene, CDR3 protein, CDR3 DNA. A D gene is named only where the DNA matches it firmly. The size field is filled for only some rows; it gives once, few, many or a size class.

TRBV6-5	TRBD1	.	TRBJ1-5	CASSTTKGGDQPQHF	TGTGCCAGCAGCACCACGAAAGGGGGCGACCAGCCCCAGCATTTT
TRBV30	.	.	TRBJ1-5	CAWSLTYSNQPQHF	TGTGCCTGGAGTTTGACCTATAGCAATCAGCCCCAGCATTTT
TRBV4-3	TRBD1	.	TRBJ1-6	CASSQLDRANSPLHF	TGCGCCAGCAGCCAATTGGACAGGGCTAATTCACCCCTCCACTTT
TRBV5-1	.	.	TRBJ1-5	CASSPEWPGNQPQHF	TGCGCCAGCAGCCCTGAGTGGCCCGGCAATCAGCCCCAGCATTTT
TRBV4-1	.	.	TRBJ1-4	CASSRPQVNEKLFF	TGCGCCAGCAGCCGACCGCAGGTGAATGAAAAACTGTTTTTT
TRBV7-2	.	.	TRBJ1-2	CASRETGFYGYTF	TGTGCCAGCAGAGAAACAGGGTTTTACGGCTACACCTTC
TRBV7-2	.	.	TRBJ2-1	CASSLNGNNEQFF	TGTGCCAGCAGCTTAAACGGGAACAATGAGCAGTTCTTC
TRBV27	.	.	TRBJ1-1	CASSLFGGPNTEAFF	TGTGCCAGCAGTTTATTTGGGGGCCCAAACACTGAAGCTTTCTTT
TRBV20-1	.	.	TRBJ2-5	CSARAEETQYF	TGCAGTGCCAGGGCCGAGGAGACCCAGTACTTC
TRBV28	.	.	TRBJ1-2	CASSSNPHVYGYTF	TGTGCCAGCAGTTCGAACCCTCACGTCTATGGCTACACCTTC
TRBV9	.	.	TRBJ2-3	CASRGGGDTQYF	TGTGCCAGCAGGGGGGGTGGCGATACGCAGTATTTT
TRBV5-6	.	large	TRBJ2-7	CASSGVGFEQYF	TGTGCCAGCAGCGGGGTCGGTTTCGAGCAGTACTTC
TRBV4-3	.	.	TRBJ1-4	CASSQGDAALNEKLFF	TGCGCCAGCAGCCAAGGGGACGCGGCCCTAAATGAAAAACTGTTTTTT
TRBV6-1	TRBD1	.	TRBJ1-5	CASSEAPGQGGQPQHF	TGTGCCAGCAGTGAAGCGCCCGGACAGGGAGGCCAGCCCCAGCATTTT
TRBV30	.	once	TRBJ1-2	CACPRGAYGYTF	TGTGCCTGCCCTCGGGGGGCCTATGGCTACACCTTC
TRBV19	TRBD1	.	TRBJ2-3	CASSMTGGLDTQYF	TGTGCCAGTAGTATGACAGGGGGATTGGATACGCAGTATTTT
TRBV6-5	.	.	TRBJ2-7	CASSYSSGRAHEQYF	TGTGCCAGCAGTTACTCGTCGGGCAGGGCCCACGAGCAGTACTTC
TRBV19	TRBD1	.	TRBJ2-7	CASSDKAGTGRSEQYF	TGTGCCAGTAGTGACAAAGCCGGGACAGGAAGGAGCGAGCAGTACTTC
TRBV30	.	.	TRBJ1-2	CAWSVRGLGYTF	TGTGCCTGGAGTGTTCGTGGTCTCGGCTACACCTTC
TRBV20-1	.	.	TRBJ1-2	CSASDYGYTF	TGCAGTGCTAGTGACTATGGCTACACCTTC
TRBV5-6	TRBD1	.	TRBJ1-6	CASSDGTANSPLHF	TGTGCCAGCAGTGATGGGACAGCAAATTCACCCCTCCACTTT
TRBV4-2	.	.	TRBJ2-7	CASSQGSGVGYEQYF	TGTGCCAGCAGCCAAGGCTCGGGTGTGGGGTACGAGCAGTACTTC
TRBV19	.	once	TRBJ1-5	CASTALEGGNQPQHF	TGTGCCAGTACCGCCTTGGAGGGCGGCAATCAGCCCCAGCATTTT
TRBV6-5	.	once	TRBJ2-5	CASAERGPGETQYF	TGTGCCAGCGCCGAGAGAGGGCCGGGTGAGACCCAGTACTTC
TRBV19	TRBD1	.	TRBJ1-1	CASRKTGGWDTEAFF	TGTGCCAGTAGAAAAACAGGGGGCTGGGACACTGAAGCTTTCTTT
TRBV29-1	.	.	TRBJ1-5	CSVSDGLLGNQPQHF	TGCAGCGTCTCAGACGGCCTCTTGGGCAATCAGCCCCAGCATTTT
TRBV30	.	.	TRBJ1-1	CAWRDLLNTEAFF	TGTGCCTGGAGGGACCTTTTGAACACTGAAGCTTTCTTT
TRBV2	.	.	TRBJ1-5	CASSAYRLGGNQPQHF	TGTGCCAGCAGTGCTTACCGCCTTGGGGGCAATCAGCCCCAGCATTTT
TRBV5-1	TRBD2	.	TRBJ2-2	CASSLIAGKNTGELFF	TGCGCCAGCAGCTTGATAGCGGGGAAGAACACCGGGGAGCTGTTTTTT
TRBV28	.	.	TRBJ2-7	CASSPPGGTPYEQYF	TGTGCCAGCAGTCCCCCCGGGGGGACACCTTACGAGCAGTACTTC
TRBV7-2	.	.	TRBJ2-5	CASSLVDQETQYF	TGTGCCAGCAGCTTAGTGGACCAAGAGACCCAGTACTTC
TRBV6-5	.	.	TRBJ1-5	CASRAGPISNQPQHF	TGTGCCAGCCGTGCGGGACCCATTAGCAATCAGCCCCAGCATTTT
TRBV7-6	TRBD1	.	TRBJ2-7	CASSLDGQGFYEQYF	TGTGCCAGCAGCTTAGACGGACAGGGTTTTTACGAGCAGTACTTC
TRBV20-1	.	once	TRBJ1-2	CSAGAGYGYTF	TGCAGTGCTGGGGCAGGGTATGGCTACACCTTC
TRBV28	TRBD1	.	TRBJ1-6	CASSTDRGSHF	TGTGCCAGCAGTACTGACAGGGGATCACACTTT
TRBV4-2	.	.	TRBJ2-7	CASSQERGPSYEQYF	TGTGCCAGCAGCCAAGAGCGGGGGCCCTCCTACGAGCAGTACTTC
TRBV28	.	.	TRBJ2-2	CASRSQGMITGELFF	TGTGCCTCTAGATCTCAGGGCATGATCACCGGGGAGCTGTTTTTT
TRBV2	.	.	TRBJ2-3	CASSELAPTDTQYF	TGTGCCAGCAGTGAACTCGCGCCCACAGATACGCAGTATTTT
TRBV30	TRBD2	.	TRBJ2-7	CAFRAGAIYEQYF	TGTGCCTTCCGAGCGGGGGCCATCTACGAGCAGTACTTC
TRBV11-2	.	once	TRBJ2-7	CASSLVQGYFEQYF	TGTGCCAGCAGCTTAGTTCAAGGGTATTTCGAGCAGTACTTC
TRBV6-5	TRBD1	.	TRBJ2-7	CASRDRGPYEQYF	TGTGCCAGCAGGGACAGGGGGCCTTACGAGCAGTACTTC
TRBV2	.	.	TRBJ2-7	CASRASYEQYF	TGTGCCAGCAGGGCAAGCTACGAGCAGTACTTC
TRBV2	TRBD1	.	TRBJ1-6	CASSPHRGGSPLHF	TGTGCCAGCAGTCCTCACAGGGGCGGTTCACCCCTCCACTTT
TRBV5-4	.	.	TRBJ2-1	CASSLVGRNEQFF	TGTGCCAGCAGCTTGGTGGGGCGGAATGAGCAGTTCTTC
TRBV9	.	.	TRBJ1-6	CASSSRTSTTPLHF	TGTGCCAGCAGCTCGAGGACATCCACCACACCCCTCCACTTT
TRBV5-1	.	.	TRBJ1-2	CASSFLTGSVFGYTF	TGCGCCAGCAGCTTCCTTACAGGGTCGGTCTTTGGCTACACCTTC
TRBV4-1	.	.	TRBJ1-5	CASSQGWGQPQHF	TGCGCCAGCAGCCAAGGTTGGGGTCAGCCCCAGCATTTT
TRBV25-1	TRBD1	.	TRBJ2-4	CASSEPGTGRNIQYF	TGTGCCAGCAGTGAGCCCGGGACAGGGAGAAACATTCAGTACTTC
TRBV7-7	TRBD1	.	TRBJ2-7	CASSLGQGALEQYF	TGTGCTAGCAGCTTAGGACAGGGGGCGTTAGAGCAGTACTTC
TRBV5-1	.	.	TRBJ2-7	CASSLGQSYEQYF	TGCGCCAGCAGCTTGGGTCAGTCCTACGAGCAGTACTTC
TRBV6-5	.	.	TRBJ1-1	CASREGRHGNTEAFF	TGTGCCAGCCGGGAGGGGCGTCATGGGAACACTGAAGCTTTCTTT
TRBV5-6	.	.	TRBJ1-4	CASSLAGTGRGEKLFF	TGTGCCAGCAGCTTGGCCGGTACAGGGCGAGGGGAAAAACTGTTTTTT
TRBV6-5	.	.	TRBJ1-1	CASSYSIARVNTEAFF	TGTGCCAGCAGTTACTCGATCGCCAGGGTGAACACTGAAGCTTTCTTT
TRBV29-1	.	.	TRBJ1-2	CSVDWGAYGYTF	TGCAGCGTTGATTGGGGGGCCTATGGCTACACCTTC
TRBV5-4	.	.	TRBJ2-7	CASSPGLGNYEQYF	TGTGCCAGCAGCCCAGGGCTAGGAAACTACGAGCAGTACTTC
TRBV28	TRBD1	.	TRBJ2-3	CASSSQTGVDTQYF	TGTGCCAGCAGTTCTCAAACAGGGGTAGATACGCAGTATTTT
TRBV27	.	.	TRBJ1-1	CASSFDRNTEAFF	TGTGCCAGCAGTTTTGATAGAAACACTGAAGCTTTCTTT
TRBV7-2	TRBD1	.	TRBJ1-5	CASSAQGARNQPQHF	TGTGCCAGCAGCGCGCAGGGGGCGCGGAATCAGCCCCAGCATTTT
TRBV11-3	.	.	TRBJ2-5	CASSLGLQRAQPRETQYF	TGTGCCAGCAGCTTAGGACTTCAGCGGGCCCAACCTCGAGAGACCCAGTACTTC